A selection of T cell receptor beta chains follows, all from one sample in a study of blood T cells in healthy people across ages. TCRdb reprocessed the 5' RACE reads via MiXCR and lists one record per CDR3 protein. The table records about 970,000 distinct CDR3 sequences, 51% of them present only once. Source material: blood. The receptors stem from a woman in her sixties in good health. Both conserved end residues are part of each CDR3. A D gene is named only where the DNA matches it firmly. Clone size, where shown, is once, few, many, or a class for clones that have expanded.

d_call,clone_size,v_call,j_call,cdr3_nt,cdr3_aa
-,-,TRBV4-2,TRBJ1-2,TGTGCCAGCAGCCAAGAGGGCAGGGGAGAGTATGGCTACACCTTC,CASSQEGRGEYGYTF
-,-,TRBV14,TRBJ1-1,TGTGCCAGCAGCCAAGATTCCGGAAGGGGCACTGAAGCTTTCTTT,CASSQDSGRGTEAFF
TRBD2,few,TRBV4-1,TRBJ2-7,TGCGCCAGCAGCCAACTACTAGCGGGAGTGGTCATTGCCGAGCAGTACTTC,CASSQLLAGVVIAEQYF
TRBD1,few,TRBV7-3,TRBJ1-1,TGTGCCAGCAGCAACACAGGGGGCGCCGGCACTGAAGCTTTCTTT,CASSNTGGAGTEAFF
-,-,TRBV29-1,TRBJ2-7,TGCAGCACCTCGGAAGGGTCCTACGAGCAGTACTTC,CSTSEGSYEQYF
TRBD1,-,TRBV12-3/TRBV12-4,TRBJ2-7,TGTGCCAGCAGTTACGACAGGGCAGGGTCCTACGAGCAGTACTTC,CASSYDRAGSYEQYF
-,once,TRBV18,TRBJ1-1,TGTGCCAGCTCACCGGACGCGCACTCTGAAGCTTTCTTT,CASSPDAHSEAFF
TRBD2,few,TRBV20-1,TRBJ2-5,TGCAGTGCTTCCCGTCCAGCGGGAGATGTCTTACGTATAGGAGAGACCCAGTACTTC,CSASRPAGDVLRIGETQYF
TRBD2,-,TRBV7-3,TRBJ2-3,TGTGCCAGCAGCTTAGGGACTAGCGGGAGAATCCCAGATACGCAGTATTTT,CASSLGTSGRIPDTQYF
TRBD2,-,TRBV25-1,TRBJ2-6,TGTGCCAGCACGCCGGGGGGTACTGGGGCCAACGTCCTGACTTTC,CASTPGGTGANVLTF
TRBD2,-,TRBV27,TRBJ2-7,TGTGCCAGCAGTTCCGCTAGACTAGCGGTCTACGAGCAGTACTTC,CASSSARLAVYEQYF
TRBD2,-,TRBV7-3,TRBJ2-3,TGTGCCAGCGGACTAGCGGGGACAGATACGCAGTATTTT,CASGLAGTDTQYF
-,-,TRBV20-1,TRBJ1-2,TGCAGTGCTAGAGGAGGACGCTATGGCTACACCTTC,CSARGGRYGYTF
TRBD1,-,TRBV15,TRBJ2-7,TGTGCCACCAGCAGGAAAGGACAGGGGGCATCCTACGAGCAGTACTTC,CATSRKGQGASYEQYF
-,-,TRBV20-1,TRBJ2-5,TGCAGTGCTAGATCTAGGAGGGGGGAGACCCAGTACTTC,CSARSRRGETQYF
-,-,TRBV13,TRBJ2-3,TGTGCCAGCAGCTTATATTTATTAGACGCGACAGATATGCAGTATTTT,CASSLYLLDATDMQYF
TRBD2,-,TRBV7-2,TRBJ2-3,TGTGCCAGCAGCTACTTACACTGGACTAGAGCAGATACGCAGTATTTT,CASSYLHWTRADTQYF
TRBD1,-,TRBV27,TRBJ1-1,TGTGCCAGCAGACGACAGGGGGCTTACACTGAAGCTTTCTTT,CASRRQGAYTEAFF
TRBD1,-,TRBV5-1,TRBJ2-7,TGCGCCAGCAGCTTGGGACAGGGGGTTTTCTACAATGAGCAGTACTTC,CASSLGQGVFYNEQYF
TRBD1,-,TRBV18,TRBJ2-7,TGTGCCAGCTCACCTAACCCGACAGGGTCCTACGAGCAGTACTTC,CASSPNPTGSYEQYF
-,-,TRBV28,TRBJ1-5,TGTGCCAGCAGTTCCCCACCTTCAAGTCAGCCCCAGCATTTT,CASSSPPSSQPQHF
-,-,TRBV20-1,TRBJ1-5,TGCAGTGCTAGCGGACACCTGCTCAATCAGCCCCAGCATTTT,CSASGHLLNQPQHF
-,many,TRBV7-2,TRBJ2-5,TGTGCCAGCAGCCCACTAGGGGGATACCAAGAGACCCAGTACTTC,CASSPLGGYQETQYF
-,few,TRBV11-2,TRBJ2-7,TGTGCCAGCAGCTTGTCAGGTACGGGGACAAAAAACTACGAGCAGTACTTC,CASSLSGTGTKNYEQYF
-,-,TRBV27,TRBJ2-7,TGTGCCAGCAGTTCTAGGGTTAGGGCCGAGCAGTACTTC,CASSSRVRAEQYF
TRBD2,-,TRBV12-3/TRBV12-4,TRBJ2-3,TGTGCCAGCAGTTTAAAGACTAGCGGGGGGGCCGCAGATACGCAGTATTTT,CASSLKTSGGAADTQYF
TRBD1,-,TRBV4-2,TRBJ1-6,TGTGCCAGCAGCCAAGAGGACAGGTCTAGTTCACCCCTCCACTTT,CASSQEDRSSSPLHF
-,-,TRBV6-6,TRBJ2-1,TGTGCCAGCAGGGAGTCTTTTAATGAGCAGTTCTTC,CASRESFNEQFF
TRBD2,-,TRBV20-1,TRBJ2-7,TGCAGTGCTTGGACTAGCGGGCAAAGCGCCTACGAGCAGTACTTC,CSAWTSGQSAYEQYF
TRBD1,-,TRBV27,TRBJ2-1,TGTGCCAGCGCGCCACAGGGGGCTTACAATGAGCAGTTCTTC,CASAPQGAYNEQFF
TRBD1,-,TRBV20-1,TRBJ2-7,TGCAGTGTCAACCTCCGGGACAGCCCCTCCTACGAGCAGTACTTC,CSVNLRDSPSYEQYF
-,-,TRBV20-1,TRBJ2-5,TGCAGTGCTAGGGTAGCCGGACTGGAGACCCAGTACTTC,CSARVAGLETQYF
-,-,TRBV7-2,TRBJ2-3,TGTGCCAGCAGCTTAGTGTTTGCGGGATTTAGCACAGATACGCAGTATTTT,CASSLVFAGFSTDTQYF
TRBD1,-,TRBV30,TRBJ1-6,TGTGCCTGGAGCGCCGGGACAGGGGAATCACCCCTCCACTTT,CAWSAGTGESPLHF
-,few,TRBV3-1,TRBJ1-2,TGTGCCAGCAGCCCGAGGGGGACCTGGGGCTACACCTTC,CASSPRGTWGYTF
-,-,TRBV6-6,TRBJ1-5,TGTGCCAGCAGTTATCGGGACCGTAGCAATCAGCCCCAGCATTTT,CASSYRDRSNQPQHF
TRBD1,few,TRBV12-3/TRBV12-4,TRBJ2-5,TGTGCCAGCAGTTGGGCGGACAGGAGCCAAGAGACCCAGTACTTC,CASSWADRSQETQYF
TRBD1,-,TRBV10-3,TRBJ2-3,TGTGCCATCAAATCCGGGACAGGGGGGCCTAGCACAGATACGCAGTATTTT,CAIKSGTGGPSTDTQYF
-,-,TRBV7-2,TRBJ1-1,TGTGCCAGCAGCCTCTACCGGGACACTAAAGCTTTCTTT,CASSLYRDTKAFF
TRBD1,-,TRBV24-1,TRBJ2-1,TGTGCCACCACCGGACAGGGGACAGGTGAGCAGTTCTTC,CATTGQGTGEQFF
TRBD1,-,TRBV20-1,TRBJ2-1,TGCAGTGCTACCCGGACAGGGCCGGAAAATGAGCAGTTCTTC,CSATRTGPENEQFF
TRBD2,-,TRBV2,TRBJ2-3,TGTGCCAGCAGTTCCGGCCGCGGACTAGAGCAGTATTTT,CASSSGRGLEQYF
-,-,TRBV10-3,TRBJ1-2,TGTGCCATCAGTGAGGCGGGCGGTGCTAACTATGGCTACACCTTC,CAISEAGGANYGYTF
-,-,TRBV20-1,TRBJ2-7,TGCAGTGCTGCCGTAAGCGGGTACGAGCAGTACTTC,CSAAVSGYEQYF
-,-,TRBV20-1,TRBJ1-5,TGCAGTCGAAGCCGGGGCCTACTCAATCAGCCCCAGCATTTT,CSRSRGLLNQPQHF
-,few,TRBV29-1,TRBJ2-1,TGCAGCGTGGCGGGACAGCTCGGCTACAATGAGCAGTTCTTC,CSVAGQLGYNEQFF
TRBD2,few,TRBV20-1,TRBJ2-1,TGCAGTGCCGGGGGGTGGGAGCGGGAAAACAATGAGCAGTTCTTC,CSAGGWERENNEQFF
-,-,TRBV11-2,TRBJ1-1,TGTGCCAGCAGCCTATCAGGGATGGCGAACACTGAAGCTTTCTTT,CASSLSGMANTEAFF
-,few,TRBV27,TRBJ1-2,TGTGCCAGCAGTTTTTCAGGGGTAGAAGATGGCTACACCTTC,CASSFSGVEDGYTF
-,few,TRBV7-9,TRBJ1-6,TGTGCCAGCAGCACCCTCGGCCCGATAAATAATTCACCCCTCCACTTT,CASSTLGPINNSPLHF
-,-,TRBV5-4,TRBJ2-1,TGTGCCACCAGGTCCTACAATGAGCAGTTCTTC,CATRSYNEQFF
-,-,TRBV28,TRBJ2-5,TGTGCCAGCAGTTTAACCCCCACAGGGATGCGAGAGACCCAGTACTTC,CASSLTPTGMRETQYF
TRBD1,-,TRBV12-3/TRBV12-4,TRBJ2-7,TGTGCCAGCAGTTTTTATGGGGGACAGCTCTCCTACGAGCAGTACTTC,CASSFYGGQLSYEQYF
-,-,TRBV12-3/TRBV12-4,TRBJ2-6,TGTGCCAGCAGATACCCAGGGGCGGGGGCCAACGTCCTGACTTTC,CASRYPGAGANVLTF
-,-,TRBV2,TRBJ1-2,TGTGCCAGCAGTGAACGGAGCTTGGGGTATGGCTACACCTTC,CASSERSLGYGYTF